Listed below are T cell receptor beta chains from one sample, sequenced in a study of beta chain features in type 1 diabetes. Profiled with immunoSEQ multiplex PCR; TCRdb holds only in-frame clones, not every one. The sample contains around 44,000 clones, 66% of which appear only once. What was sequenced was Tregs from blood. These receptors were taken from a woman aged 18-30 years with type 1 diabetes. Each CDR3 is given with its conserved first and last residue. D genes are given only for firm matches. Size values are once, few and many counts, or a class for expanded clones, and some rows have none.

>TRBV7-2|.|TRBJ1-1|.
TGTGCCAGCAGCCAATTAAGGGCTCGGGGTACTGAAGCTTTCTTT
CASSQLRARGTEAFF
>TRBV14|.|TRBJ1-2|.
TGTGCCAGCAGCCAAGATCCCGGACAGCTCTTCTATGGCTACACCTTC
CASSQDPGQLFYGYTF
>TRBV9|TRBD1|TRBJ2-7|.
TGTGCCAGCAGCCCAGGACTCGGGACAGGGAACGGTGCGGTCGAGCAGTACTTC
CASSPGLGTGNGAVEQYF
>TRBV7-9|.|TRBJ2-1|.
TGTGCCAGCAGTCCCGGTGGCTACAATGAGCAGTTCTTC
CASSPGGYNEQFF
>TRBV28|.|TRBJ1-1|.
TGTGCCAGCAGTTCGTCGGCCCGGGGGACTGAAGCTTTCTTT
CASSSSARGTEAFF
>TRBV5-4|.|TRBJ1-5|few
TGTGCCAGCAGCTTGTATGGGGCGAATCAGCCCCAGCATTTT
CASSLYGANQPQHF
>TRBV7-2|TRBD2|TRBJ2-3|.
TGTGCCAGCAGCCCGGGACTAGCGGGGGGCGCAGATACGCAGTATTTT
CASSPGLAGGADTQYF
>TRBV7-3|.|TRBJ2-2|.
TGTGCCAGCAGCTTCGGGACAACCGGGGAGCTGTTTTTT
CASSFGTTGELFF
>TRBV7-3|.|TRBJ1-6|.
TGTGCCAGCAGCCTTTGGAGTAATTCACCCCTCCACTTT
CASSLWSNSPLHF
>TRBV7-6|TRBD1|TRBJ2-3|.
TGTGCCAGCAGCTTAACGGACAGGGTGGATACGCAGTATTTT
CASSLTDRVDTQYF
>TRBV4-3|TRBD2|TRBJ2-1|.
TGCGCCAGCAGTCCTACTAGCGGGAGAGCATACAATGAGCAGTTCTTC
CASSPTSGRAYNEQFF
>TRBV19|TRBD2|TRBJ2-2|.
TGTGCCAGTAAAATTTTTAGCGGGACTGGCGGGGAGCTGTTTTTT
CASKIFSGTGGELFF
>TRBV19|.|TRBJ2-5|.
TGTGCCAGTAGTGTCCACAGGGACGGCGAGACCCAGTACTTC
CASSVHRDGETQYF
>TRBV5-4|TRBD2|TRBJ2-7|few
TGTGCCAGCAGCCCGAGGGGATGGCGGGAGTCATACGAGCAGTACTTC
CASSPRGWRESYEQYF
>TRBV7-9|.|TRBJ1-2|few
TGTGCCAGCAGCCCACGGACAAGAGGATATGGCTACACCTTC
CASSPRTRGYGYTF
>TRBV4-3|TRBD1|TRBJ2-7|few
TGCGCCAGCAGCCGGGACAGGTACTACGAGCAGTACTTC
CASSRDRYYEQYF
>TRBV9|.|TRBJ2-7|.
TGTGCCAGCAGCGCATCGGGGGTGGCAGTCGAGCAGTACTTC
CASSASGVAVEQYF
>TRBV7-9|.|TRBJ2-7|few
TGTGCCACCTCAGTCTACGAGCAGTACTTC
CATSVYEQYF
>TRBV29-1|.|TRBJ2-7|.
TGCAGCGTTCGACTGGGGGGGCACGAGCAGTACTTC
CSVRLGGHEQYF
>TRBV5-4|TRBD2|TRBJ2-1|.
TGTGCCAGCGGCTGGCTAATCGGGAGGACGTCCTACAATGAGCAGTTCTTC
CASGWLIGRTSYNEQFF
>TRBV30|.|TRBJ2-3|once
TGTGCCTGGCACTGGGGTAGCGAGAACACAGATACGCAGTATTTT
CAWHWGSENTDTQYF
>TRBV5-1|.|TRBJ1-2|.
TGCGCCAGCAGCTTCCCGGCAACCCAGGGGGGCTACACCTTC
CASSFPATQGGYTF
>TRBV29-1|.|TRBJ1-2|.
TGCAGCGTCCCTCACGCAGGGTCAGTCAGCTACACCTTC
CSVPHAGSVSYTF
>TRBV28|.|TRBJ2-7|.
TGTGCCAGCACCCCGGGAGGGACAGATAATCCCGAGCAGTACTTC
CASTPGGTDNPEQYF
>TRBV7-9|.|TRBJ2-7|.
TGTGCCAGCGGCCCCAGACCCTACGGGACCTACGAGCAGTACTTC
CASGPRPYGTYEQYF